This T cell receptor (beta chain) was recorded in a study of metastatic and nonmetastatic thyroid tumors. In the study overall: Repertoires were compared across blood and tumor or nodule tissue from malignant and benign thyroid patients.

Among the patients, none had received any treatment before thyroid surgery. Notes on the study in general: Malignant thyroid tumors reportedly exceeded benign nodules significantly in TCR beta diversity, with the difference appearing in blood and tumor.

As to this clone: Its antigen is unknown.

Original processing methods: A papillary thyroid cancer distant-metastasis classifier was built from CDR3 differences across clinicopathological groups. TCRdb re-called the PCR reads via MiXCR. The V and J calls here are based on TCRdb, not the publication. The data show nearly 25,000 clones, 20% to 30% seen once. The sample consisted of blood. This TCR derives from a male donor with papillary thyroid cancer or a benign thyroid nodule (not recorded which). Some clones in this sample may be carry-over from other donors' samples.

CDR3 sequence: CSASHGTSGTGTGELFF. The CDR3 DNA follows: TGCAGTGCTAGTCACGGGACTAGCGGGACGGGCACCGGGGAGCTGTTTTTT. J is TRBJ2-2 and V is TRBV20-1, with 13 bases identical to TRBD2. The CDR3 sequence is 17 residues long. With 3 bases clipped from V and 4 bases from J, the junction kept 8 bases outside the gene matches. Germline lookup yields CDR1 DFQATT and CDR2 SNEGSKA (reference sequence).